The 12 T cell receptor beta chains below all came from one sample that was sequenced in a study of blood T cell repertoires in COVID-19. TCRdb keeps only in-frame clones here, not all; method: immunoSEQ multiplex PCR. The data show hundreds of thousands of clones, roughly 90% seen once. The sample comprised peripheral blood. Source of these receptors: a woman aged 25 to 45 with COVID-19, enrolled during active disease.

This sequence joins TRBV11-2 and TRBJ2-1, with 7 bases identical to TRBD2. Germline loops: CDR1 SGHAT, CDR2 FQNNGV. The CDR3 has 16 residues. J lost 2 bases, V lost 1 base, and 5 bases had no gene match. The CDR3, as DNA: TGTGCCAGCAGCTTAGTTCCCGCGGGAGCCTACAATGAGCAGTTCTTC. It yields the protein CASSLVPAGAYNEQFF.

The CDR3 nucleotides read TGCGCCAGCAGCCAGGCGTCGGGACTAGAATGGGCTGAGCAGTTCTTC. Protein sequence: CASSQASGLEWAEQFF. V usage is TRBV4-1 and J usage is TRBJ2-1; 8 bases agree with TRBD2. V shed 3 bases, J shed 9 bases, and the junction held 13 bases outside the gene matches. From germline, CDR1 is MGHRA and CDR2 YSYEKL. The CDR3 spans 16 residues.

The chain uses TRBV5-4 and TRBJ2-7; D possibly corresponds to TRBD2 (5 bases). CDR1 and CDR2 (germline): SGHNT, YYREEE (reference sequence). The CDR3 extends over 14 amino acids. Trimming removed 0 bases at V and 3 bases at J, with 10 bases between. The CDR3 DNA follows: TGTGCCAGCAGCTTGGAGGCTAGCAACTACGAGCAGTACGTC. This gives the protein CASSLEASNYEQYV.

The chain employs TRBV5-1 and TRBJ2-1; 12 bases agree with TRBD2. After removal of 3 bases from V and 9 bases from J, the junction contained 7 bases not matched to a gene. Germline assignment: CDR1 SGHRS and CDR2 YFSETQ. The CDR3 length is 15 residues. Here the CDR3 DNA reads TGCGCCAGCAGCTCCTCTAGCGGGAGGGCCGGTGAGCAGTTCTTC. Translated: CASSSSSGRAGEQFF.

This rearrangement joins TRBV11-3 to TRBJ1-4, with a possible D match to TRBD1 (6 bases). Trimming removed 5 bases at V and 8 bases at J, with 9 bases between. This CDR3 spans 12 amino acids. Germline V gene lookup returns CDR1 SGHNT and CDR2 YENEEA. The CDR3 nucleotides are TGTGCCAGCAGCCGGACAGAAGAAAAACTGTTTTTT. Protein product: CASSRTEEKLFF. The full variable domain, its missing parts supplied by reference TRBV11-3 and TRBJ1-4, is EAGVVQSPRYKIIEKKQPVAFWCNPISGHNTLYWYLQNLGQGPELLIRYENEEAVDDSQLPKDRFSAERLKGVDSTLKIQPAELGDSAVYLCASSRTEEKLFFGSGTQLSVL.

This clone was counted once. The chain has TRBV13 and TRBJ2-2, with 16 bases that match TRBD2. Germline CDR1 reads PRHDT; CDR2 reads FYEKMQ (reference sequence). V shed 4 bases and J 5 bases; nucleotides not matched to a gene: 4. This CDR3 comprises 17 residues. The CDR3 region has the DNA TGTGCCAGCAGCTCGGGACTAGCGGGGGGGCCTACCGGGGAGCTGTTTTTT. Amino acids: CASSSGLAGGPTGELFF.

The chain combines TRBV12-3 or TRBV12-4 with TRBJ2-7, with 7 positions matching TRBD1. This CDR3 is 12 amino acids long. J lost 6 bases, V lost 5 bases, and 4 bases had no gene match. CDR3 sequence (DNA): TGTGCCAGCAGTATAAACAGGGGCGAGCAGTACGTC. Translated: CASSINRGEQYV.

The chain couples TRBV12-2 to TRBJ1-1; the D segment call TRBD1 is taken from the table without a DNA check. TRBV12-2 is recorded as a pseudogene. There are 18 residues in the CDR3. The CDR3 DNA follows: TGTGCAAGTCGCTTAGCTCGAGGTCCCCCGGGACAGGGAACTGAAGCTTTCTTT. The encoded protein is CASRLARGPPGQGTEAFF.

The chain uses TRBV11-2 and TRBJ2-7; the D is unclear. This CDR3 spans 11 amino acids. Trimming left V 4 bases short and J 6 bases short, with 7 bases between. Germline V gene lookup returns CDR1 SGHAT and CDR2 FQNNGV. This CDR3 reads CASSSPSEQYF. The DNA of the CDR3 is TGTGCCAGCAGCTCCCCCTCCGAGCAGTACTTC.

V and J are TRBV4-1 and TRBJ2-1, with 9 bases fitting TRBD2. The trim removed 1 base at V and 8 bases at J, leaving 12 bases unmatched. The CDR3 is made up of 17 amino acids. Germline lookup yields CDR1 MGHRA and CDR2 YSYEKL. CDR3 amino acids: CASSQGARLAGYDEQFF. CDR3 coding DNA: TGCGCCAGCAGCCAAGGGGCACGTCTAGCGGGATACGATGAGCAGTTCTTC.

The CDR3 protein is CASSVLRQGGSGANVLTF. The CDR3 DNA reads TGTGCCAGCAGCGTACTGAGACAGGGCGGGTCTGGGGCCAACGTCCTGACTTTC. This chain connects TRBV7-6 to TRBJ2-6; TRBD1 matches 7 bases. Germline loops: CDR1 SGHVS, CDR2 FNYEAQ. Germline trimming cut 5 bases from V and 1 base from J; bases unmatched to any gene: 11. This CDR3 spans 18 amino acids. The full variable domain, with the rest looked up from reference TRBV7-6 and TRBJ2-6, is GAGVSQSPRYKVTKRGQDVALRCDPISGHVSLYWYRQALGQGPEFLTYFNYEAQQDKSGLPNDRFSAERPEGSISTLTIQRTEQRDSAMYRCASSVLRQGGSGANVLTFGAGSRLTVL.

This chain joins TRBV2 and TRBJ1-2, with TRBD1 identical over 12 bases. V lost 2 bases, J lost 6 bases, and 7 bases stayed unmatched. CDR3 length: 16 residues. The V gene's germline CDR1 is SNHLY and CDR2 FYNNEI. CDR3 sequence: CASSESRDRGRDGYTF. The CDR3 nucleotides read TGTGCCAGCAGTGAAAGCCGGGACAGGGGGCGAGATGGCTACACCTTC.